One sample yielded the 17 T cell receptor beta chains listed below, sequenced in a study of shared clonotypes between healthy human individuals. Using immunoSEQ multiplex PCR, the repertoire was profiled, and TCRdb retains in-frame clones only, with some absent. The data contain about 500,000 clones, roughly four fifths of them singletons. Sequenced input: PBMCs. The origin of the receptors is a middle-aged woman in good health. Some clones in this sample may be carry-over from other donors' samples.

The V gene is TRBV27, the J gene TRBJ1-2; a possible D gene is TRBD1 (6 bases). Germline CDR1 and CDR2: MNHEY and SMNVEV (reference sequence). The V and J ends lost 5 bases and 3 bases respectively, with 13 bases between them. The CDR3 extends over 14 amino acids. CDR3 region: CASSTRQEHYGYTF. As DNA, the CDR3 is TGTGCCAGCAGTACAAGACAGGAACACTATGGCTACACCTTC.

The CDR3 DNA reads as TGTGCCAGCAGGGGACTAGAAGAAGAACTGTTTTTT. This translates into CASRGLEEELFF. The chain couples TRBV2 to TRBJ1-4, with a tentative D call TRBD1 (5 bases). The length of the CDR3 is 12 residues. From germline, CDR1 is SNHLY and CDR2 FYNNEI. The V gene lost 6 bases and the J gene lost 12 bases, with 14 bases spanning the gap.

The table lists this clone with a few counts. The chain has TRBV6-5 and TRBJ1-1; TRBD1 might be the D (6 bases). V lost 10 bases and J 4 bases, leaving 19 bases between the germline ends. This CDR3 spans 14 amino acids. Germline values: CDR1 MNHEY, CDR2 SVGAGI. Here the CDR3 reads CATRTGLRSTEAFF. The CDR3 DNA follows: TGTGCCACCCGAACAGGGCTTCGGAGCACTGAAGCTTTCTTT.

This rearrangement joins TRBV5-1 to TRBJ1-2; TRBD1 aligns across 9 bases. Trimming removed 2 bases from V and 4 bases from J; junction bases left unmatched: 6. The CDR3 sequence is 15 residues long. The germline V gene has CDR1 SGHRS and CDR2 YFSETQ. The CDR3 loop reads CASSFGTGGIYGYTF. CDR3 nucleotides: TGCGCCAGCAGCTTTGGTACAGGGGGCATCTATGGCTACACCTTC.

The chain is built from TRBV27 and TRBJ2-5, with D perhaps TRBD1 (5 bases). The CDR3 length is 15 residues. The germline CDR1 and CDR2 sequences are MNHEY and SMNVEV (reference sequence). V shed 7 bases and J shed 2 bases, with 17 bases lying between them. CDR3 sequence: CASTYFGQGQETQYF. The CDR3, as DNA: TGTGCCAGCACCTACTTTGGTCAGGGACAAGAGACCCAGTACTTC.

The chain combines TRBV10-3 with TRBJ1-2; TRBD1 aligns across 7 bases. V lost 4 bases, J lost 7 bases, and 3 bases stayed unmatched. The germline V gene has CDR1 ENHRY and CDR2 SYGVKD. The length of the CDR3 is 12 residues. The CDR3 nucleotides are TGTGCCATCAGTGTGACAGGGCTTGGCTACACCTTC. It translates to CAISVTGLGYTF.

As for this clone: Different DNA sequences within this sample yield the same CDR3. CDR3 sequence (DNA): TGTGCCAGCAGCCAGGGACAGAACTATGGCTACACCTTC. Its translation: CASSQGQNYGYTF. The J gene is TRBJ1-2, the V gene TRBV16; TRBD1 matches 7 bases. The germline gives CDR1 KGHSY, CDR2 FQNENV. This CDR3 spans 13 amino acids. Unmatched junction bases numbered 0, after V lost 3 bases and J lost 2 bases.

This clone was seen ten or more times. The sample holds other DNA sequences that translate to the same CDR3. In DNA form, the CDR3 reads TGTGCCATCAGTGAGGGCGGGGCTGGTGAAAAACTGTTTTTT. The encoded protein is CAISEGGAGEKLFF. The chain has TRBV10-3 and TRBJ1-4; D perhaps matches TRBD1 (5 bases). Germline CDR1 and CDR2: ENHRY and SYGVKD. The V gene lost 2 bases and the J gene lost 7 bases, with 11 bases spanning the gap. CDR3 size: 14 residues.

V gene TRBV7-8 combines with J gene TRBJ2-3; D call uncertain. Trimming left V 5 bases short and J 2 bases short, with 14 bases between. Per the germline V gene, CDR1 is SGHVS and CDR2 is FQNEAQ. The CDR3 length is 15 residues. CDR3 sequence (DNA): TGTGCCAGCAGCCAAGATAAGCGAATCACAGATACGCAGTATTTT. This sequence encodes CASSQDKRITDTQYF.

The chain recombines TRBV5-8 with TRBJ1-1, with D hard to call. Trimming shortened V by 2 bases and J by 1 base, and 9 bases separated the two germline ends. CDR3 size: 14 residues. Germline V gene data show CDR1 as SGHTS and CDR2 as YDEGEE. The DNA of the CDR3 is TGTGCCAGCAGCTTAGTTTCCCGGAACACTGAAGCTTTCTTT. Translation: CASSLVSRNTEAFF.

The genes are TRBV7-2 and TRBJ2-5, with D possibly matching TRBD2 (6 bases). Trimming took off 5 bases at V and 3 bases at J, with 10 bases between the two ends. The length of the CDR3 is 13 residues. Germline CDR1 SGHTA, CDR2 FQGNSA. DNA for the CDR3: TGTGCCAGCAGCCGGCGGGGAGAAGAGACCCAGTACTTC. Its protein product is CASSRRGEETQYF.

As regards this clone: A far larger clone is only one base removed, so a read error is likely. The J gene is TRBJ2-7, the V gene TRBV30; 9 nucleotides line up with TRBD1. The CDR3 covers 12 residues. CDR1 is GTSNPN and CDR2 is SVGIG in the germline V gene (reference sequence). The DNA of the CDR3 is TGTGCCGGGGCTGGGACAGGGTTGGAGCGGTACTTC. Protein product: CAGAGTGLERYF.

Notes on this clone: A far more abundant clone sits one base away, making this likely a read error. The chain couples TRBV7-9 to TRBJ2-3; D possibly uses TRBD1 or TRBD2 (5 bases each). The germline V gene has CDR1 SEHNR and CDR2 FQNEAQ (reference sequence). V was cut by 8 bases and J by 4 bases, with 13 bases left in between. The CDR3 has 13 residues. The CDR3, as DNA: TGTGCCAGCCGGGGACGGGGCCCAGATACGCAGTATTTT. Translated: CASRGRGPDTQYF.

This clone was observed a handful of times. This rearrangement joins TRBV7-2 to TRBJ2-3; D is unresolved. Trimming took off 1 base at V and 5 bases at J, with 7 bases between the two ends. The germline V gene encodes CDR1 SGHTA and CDR2 FQGNSA. CDR3 length: 13 amino acids. DNA for the CDR3: TGTGCCAGCAGCTTAGAGGTACGAGATACGCAGTATTTT. Protein product: CASSLEVRDTQYF.

The chain employs TRBV11-2 and TRBJ2-3, with D maybe TRBD2 (5 bases). Germline V gene sequence: CDR1 SGHAT, CDR2 FQNNGV. The CDR3 is 15 amino acids. V lost 0 bases and J 4 bases, leaving 11 bases between the germline ends. CDR3 residues: CASSLEPSRADTQYF. The CDR3 coding sequence is TGTGCCAGCAGCTTAGAGCCTAGCCGGGCAGATACGCAGTATTTT. The full variable domain, in which reference TRBV11-2 and TRBJ2-3 provide the parts outside the CDR3, is EAGVAQSPRYKIIEKRQSVAFWCNPISGHATLYWYQQILGQGPKLLIQFQNNGVVDDSQLPKDRFSAERLKGVDSTLKIQPAKLEDSAVYLCASSLEPSRADTQYFGPGTRLTVL.

The chain employs TRBV10-3 and TRBJ1-1, with D maybe TRBD1 (5 bases). The CDR3 extends over 13 amino acids. Trimming cost V 4 bases and J 0 bases, with 6 bases left between them. Germline CDR1 is ENHRY and CDR2 is SYGVKD. CDR3 loop: CAISGGLNTEAFF. Here the CDR3 DNA reads TGTGCCATCAGTGGGGGGTTGAACACTGAAGCTTTCTTT.

In this sample, this clone turned up a few times. The chain has TRBV10-3 and TRBJ2-7, with D perhaps matching TRBD1 (6 bases). Germline V gene sequence: CDR1 ENHRY, CDR2 SYGVKD. V lost 7 bases and J lost 5, with 18 bases in between. The CDR3 is 14 amino acids. CDR3 sequence: CAITPHQGLNEQYF. The CDR3 region has the DNA TGTGCCATCACCCCGCACCAGGGGCTCAACGAGCAGTACTTC.